Listed below are T cell receptor beta chains from one sample, sequenced in a study of CD8 T cells in ankylosing spondylitis. TCRdb called the 5' RACE reads again in MiXCR, with one record for every CDR3 protein. Among 450,000 or so distinct CDR3 sequences listed, 25% to 30% were seen once. Sequencing was performed on blood, either unsorted or a sorted T cell fraction (not recorded which). All receptors come from a male donor with ankylosing spondylitis. CDR3s leave out the opening cysteine and the closing phenylalanine or tryptophan. A D gene is named only where the DNA matches it firmly.

v_call: TRBV5-1; d_call: TRBD2; j_call: TRBJ2-7; cdr3_aa: ASSLVGPGGSEQY
v_call: TRBV2; d_call: TRBD2; j_call: TRBJ2-3; cdr3_aa: ASSESGGLDTQY
v_call: TRBV29-1; d_call: .; j_call: TRBJ2-1; cdr3_aa: SVEDFTWEQF
v_call: TRBV12-3/TRBV12-4; d_call: TRBD1; j_call: TRBJ1-2; cdr3_aa: ASTPLRDRGRGYT
v_call: TRBV3-1; d_call: TRBD2; j_call: TRBJ2-5; cdr3_aa: ASSQETSGFQETQY
v_call: TRBV11-2; d_call: TRBD1; j_call: TRBJ2-4; cdr3_aa: ASSLVWTGKNIQY
v_call: TRBV20-1; d_call: TRBD2; j_call: TRBJ2-4; cdr3_aa: SARNGGLAGAKNIQY
v_call: TRBV11-2; d_call: .; j_call: TRBJ1-5; cdr3_aa: ASSPGWGFQPQH
v_call: TRBV6-2/TRBV6-3; d_call: TRBD1; j_call: TRBJ1-5; cdr3_aa: ASSKGQGTNQPQH
v_call: TRBV12-3/TRBV12-4; d_call: .; j_call: TRBJ2-5; cdr3_aa: ASSHPLQETQY